The rows below give T cell receptor beta chains drawn from one sample of a study of blood T cell repertoires in COVID-19. Assay used: immunoSEQ multiplex PCR; TCRdb lists only in-frame clones, some missing. The profile shows roughly 200,000 clones, less than 85% of them singletons. The specimen sequenced was peripheral blood. The receptors derive from a woman older than 75 with COVID-19, enrolled during active disease. Each CDR3 is given without its conserved first and last residue.

V gene	J gene	CDR3 protein
TRBV5-1	TRBJ1-4	ASSATGATDEKLF
TRBV6-2/TRBV6-3	TRBJ2-7	ASSYSRKREGRYEQY
TRBV18	TRBJ1-5	ASSAPTGPQH
TRBV7-6	TRBJ2-3	ASSSLGGRTDTQY
TRBV2	TRBJ2-5	ASSDRQETQY
TRBV19	TRBJ1-6	ASALAGRNSPLH
TRBV5-1	TRBJ2-1	ASSPRTGTSYNEQF
TRBV29-1	TRBJ2-3	SLLGLAEGTDTQY
TRBV4-2	TRBJ2-1	ASSQTSGGHVEQF
TRBV28	TRBJ2-7	ASGSTGDSYEQY
TRBV13	TRBJ2-7	ASSYGTSGPYEQY
TRBV6-5	TRBJ2-2	ASRGSGRTGELF
TRBV28	TRBJ1-4	ASSQGQGREKLF